Only one count was recorded for the clone carrying this T cell receptor beta chain. V lost 5 bases, J lost 0 bases, and 13 bases lay in between. In germline, CDR1 is MNHEY, CDR2 SVGAGI. This CDR3 spans 15 amino acids. The record originates from a study of blood T cell repertoires in COVID-19. Study summary: Donors in the United States, Italy and Spain gave samples during acute or convalescent COVID-19. PBMCs, B-cell-depleted T cells, or T cells were the source of the cDNA or gDNA that made up the material.

The Seattle patients, enrolled during active infection, were followed longitudinally. As handled by the study authors: The assay estimated nucleated cells by amplifying reference gene primers. Here immunoSEQ multiplex PCR was the method, and the copy in TCRdb shows in-frame clones only, minus some. V, J and clone size are taken as reported in that table, and D and trimming were inferred from the DNA itself. The sample has about 270,000 clones, roughly nine tenths seen once. This chain links TRBV6-5 with TRBJ1-1; TRBD1 might be the D (6 bases). This TCR was sampled from a woman in her 30s with COVID-19, enrolled during active disease. Material: peripheral blood. The CDR3 nucleotides read TGTGCCAGCAGTCCCGAGTGGGGGCTGAACACTGAAGCTTTCTTT. Translating it yields CASSPEWGLNTEAFF.